The next 2 T cell receptor beta chains were all read from a single sample in a study of blood T cell repertoires in COVID-19. Some clones are missing from TCRdb's copy, which holds only in-frame ones; the method was immunoSEQ multiplex PCR. Of tens of thousands of clones listed, about 80% are singletons. The sequenced material came from peripheral blood. These receptors originate from a human donor in a cohort sampled during active COVID-19.

There are a few counts of this clone. The V and J genes are TRBV7-9 and TRBJ2-5, with TRBD2 matching 12 bases. This CDR3 has 17 residues. Germline V lookup: CDR1 SEHNR, CDR2 FQNEAQ (reference sequence). Unmatched junction bases numbered 12, after V lost 5 bases and J lost 5 bases. Here the CDR3 reads CASSTRLAGAWFETQYF. The CDR3 region has the DNA TGTGCCAGCAGCACCCGACTAGCGGGGGCTTGGTTTGAGACCCAGTACTTC. Together with reference TRBV7-9 and TRBJ2-5, the CDR3 gives the full variable domain: DTGVSQNPRHKITKRGQNVTFRCDPISEHNRLYWYRQTLGQGPEFLTYFQNEAQLEKSRLLSDRFSAERPKGSFSTLEIQRTEQGDSAMYLCASSTRLAGAWFETQYFGPGTRLLVL.

The V and J genes are TRBV7-3 and TRBJ1-2; 10 nucleotides align to TRBD1. Trimming took 3 bases from V and 6 from J; bases not matched to a gene: 4. There are 14 residues in the CDR3. The germline CDR1 and CDR2 sequences are SGHTA and FQGTGA. The DNA of the CDR3 is TGTGCCAGCAGCTTGACAGGGGGCGCAGATGGCTACACCTTC. Its protein is CASSLTGGADGYTF.